Below, 20 T cell receptor beta chains from the same sample are listed, as sequenced in a study of T cell repertoires in aging, cancer and after chemotherapy. Rearranged V-D-J TRB sequences were amplified with a mixed TRB-A/B primer pool. TCRdb used MiXCR to reprocess the multiplex PCR reads, holding one entry per CDR3 protein. This sample has about 630 distinct CDR3 sequences; approximately 24% occur once, and the top ten carry less than 70%. Amplification of TCR beta used genomic DNA extracted from peripheral blood. Sequences were obtained from blood. These receptors were obtained from a human donor with a solid tumor.

In its sample, this clonotype was seen a few times. V and J are TRBV10-3 and TRBJ2-1; the match to TRBD2 covers 11 bases. The CDR3 sequence is 16 residues long. Germline assignment: CDR1 ENHRY and CDR2 SYGVKD. V dropped 2 bases and J dropped 7; count of bases not matched to a gene: 7. CDR3 sequence reads: CAISEASGGSGNEQFF. As DNA, the CDR3 is TGTGCCATCAGTGAGGCTAGCGGGGGGTCGGGGAATGAGCAGTTCTTC.

The chain joins TRBV10-3 to TRBJ2-2, with D possibly matching TRBD2 (6 bases). Deletions cut 6 bases from V and 7 bases from J, with 15 bases between. The length of the CDR3 is 14 residues. Germline values: CDR1 ENHRY, CDR2 SYGVKD. CDR3 nucleotides: TGTGCCATCAGGGGGAGGCAGGATGACGGGGAGCTGTTTTTT. This sequence encodes CAIRGRQDDGELFF.

The chain joins TRBV10-3 to TRBJ1-2; 7 nucleotides agree with TRBD1. V was pared by 3 bases and J by 2 bases, with 12 bases of the junction left unmatched. Germline-derived CDR1 and CDR2 are ENHRY and SYGVKD. This CDR3 region has 17 residues. This chain's CDR3 is CAISDLDYRQGNYGYTF. As DNA, the CDR3 is TGTGCCATCAGTGACTTAGATTATAGACAGGGAAACTATGGCTACACCTTC.

This chain links TRBV18 with TRBJ2-5; 13 bases are a match to TRBD2. Germline V gene data show CDR1 as KGHSH and CDR2 as LQKENI. The length of the CDR3 is 17 residues. With V trimmed by 0 bases and J by 2 bases, 3 bases remained unmatched. The DNA of the CDR3 is TGTGCCAGCTCACCACCGGGACTAGCGGGGAGGCAAGAGACCCAGTACTTC. Its protein is CASSPPGLAGRQETQYF.

Comment on this clonotype: This may arise from a read error, as a much more abundant clone is one base away. The rearrangement links TRBV6-5 to TRBJ2-1, with D tentatively TRBD1 or TRBD2 (5 bases each). CDR3 size: 13 residues. Germline values: CDR1 MNHEY, CDR2 SVGAGI. The CDR3 region has the DNA TGTGCCAGCAGTTCTGGGGGACCCAATGAGAAGTTCTTC. This translates into CASSSGGPNEKFF.

The chain uses TRBV11-2 and TRBJ1-6, with a tentative D call TRBD1 (5 bases). Per the germline V gene, CDR1 is SGHAT and CDR2 is FQNNGV. This CDR3 region has 18 residues. V was shortened by 1 base and J by 0 bases, with 13 bases between the two germline ends. The CDR3 loop reads CASSLGDSARSYNSPLHF. The CDR3 DNA is TGTGCCAGCAGCTTAGGCGACAGCGCACGCTCCTATAATTCACCCCTCCACTTT.

The chain couples TRBV28 to TRBJ1-2; no clear D gene. The germline V gene encodes CDR1 MDHEN and CDR2 SYDVKM. The CDR3 is 12 residues long. V lost 2 bases and J lost 3, with 4 bases in between. The CDR3 nucleotides are TGTGCCAGCAGTTTAACGTACTATGGCTACACCTTC. Protein sequence: CASSLTYYGYTF.

In its sample, this clonotype is large (0.1 to 1%). J is TRBJ2-3 and V is TRBV6-2 or TRBV6-3, with TRBD1 identical over 7 bases. V gave up 6 bases and J gave up 4 bases; unmatched junction bases: 10. The germline V gene has CDR1 MNHEY and CDR2 SVGEGT. The CDR3 has 15 amino acids. The CDR3: CASRPGTVSPDTQYF. In nucleotides, the CDR3 is TGTGCCAGCAGGCCCGGGACAGTGAGCCCAGATACGCAGTATTTT.

This clonotype is classed as large (0.1 to 1%). The V and J genes are TRBV6-5 and TRBJ1-6; D not resolved. V was clipped by 6 bases and J by 13 bases, with 19 bases between them. The CDR3 is 14 amino acids. CDR1 and CDR2 (germline): MNHEY, SVGAGI. The chain's CDR3 is CASSPDGPLRPLHF. DNA for the CDR3: TGTGCCAGCAGCCCGGACGGTCCTCTTCGCCCCCTCCACTTT.

This clonotype is medium-sized in the sample. The CDR3 DNA reads TGTGCCAGTAGACCACAGGGGTCGGATTCACCCCTCCACTTT. This encodes CASRPQGSDSPLHF. The V gene is TRBV19, the J gene TRBJ1-6; 7 nucleotides match TRBD1. The V and J ends lost 6 bases and 8 bases, in that order; junction bases with no gene match: 7. CDR3 length: 14 amino acids. Germline CDR1 is LNHDA and CDR2 is SQIVND (reference sequence).

This clonotype is deemed medium-sized. The chain combines TRBV5-6 with TRBJ2-5, with D possibly TRBD2 on 6 matching bases. The CDR3 contains 14 residues. Germline V gene data show CDR1 as SGHDT and CDR2 as YYEEEE. V shed 4 bases and J shed 4 bases, with 14 bases lying between them. CDR3: CASSTALRGETQYF. The CDR3 DNA follows: TGTGCCAGCAGCACGGCCTTGCGGGGAGAGACCCAGTACTTC.

The V gene is TRBV20-1, the J gene TRBJ2-7, with D unresolved. This CDR3 region has 10 residues. V lost 6 bases to trimming and J lost 7 bases, with 10 bases between them. The germline CDR1 and CDR2 sequences are DFQATT and SNEGSKA (reference sequence). The CDR3 DNA sequence: TGCAGTGCAAGGATCAAGGAGCAGTACTTC. This codes for CSARIKEQYF.

The chain combines TRBV6-1 with TRBJ1-3; perhaps TRBD1 as D (5 bases). This CDR3 spans 16 amino acids. Trimming removed 0 bases at V and 4 bases at J, with 13 bases between. Germline V lookup: CDR1 MNHNS, CDR2 SASEGT. CDR3 protein: CASSEAGDPKGNTIYF. The CDR3 DNA sequence: TGTGCCAGCAGTGAAGCAGGGGACCCGAAGGGAAACACCATATATTTT.

By frequency in the sample, this clonotype is medium-sized. The gene calls are TRBV6-1 and TRBJ1-5; D remains unclear. V was shortened by 6 bases and J by 3 bases, with 6 bases between the two germline ends. The germline gives CDR1 MNHNS, CDR2 SASEGT. The CDR3 totals 12 residues. CDR3 in DNA: TGTGCCAGCAGGATGGACAATCAGCCCCAGCATTTT. The encoded protein is CASRMDNQPQHF.

This clonotype is large (0.1 to 1%) in the sample. The chain links TRBV30 to TRBJ1-5; 11 bases map to TRBD1. The CDR3 runs 14 residues. Germline CDR1 reads GTSNPN; CDR2 reads SVGIG (reference sequence). J gave up 7 bases and V 3 bases, and 5 bases lay outside the gene matches. In nucleotides, the CDR3 is TGTGCCTGGAGAGGGACAGGGGGTCGACAGCCCCAGCATTTT. It specifies CAWRGTGGRQPQHF.

This clonotype turned up a few times. The CDR3 protein is CSARRQVAEEQYF. CDR3 sequence (DNA): TGCAGTGCGAGAAGACAAGTAGCGGAGGAGCAGTACTTC. The chain carries TRBV20-1 and TRBJ2-7, with D possibly matching TRBD2 (6 bases). V lost 6 bases, J lost 7 bases, and 19 bases lay in between. CDR3 size: 13 residues. Per the germline V gene, CDR1 is DFQATT and CDR2 is SNEGSKA (reference sequence).

J is TRBJ2-5 and V is TRBV5-1; the D is unclear. CDR1 SGHRS and CDR2 YFSETQ come from the germline V gene. This CDR3 comprises 15 residues. The V end lost 6 bases, the J end lost 0 bases, and 15 bases lay between the germline ends. The DNA for the CDR3 is TGCGCCAGCACCACCGCCGTTAAGTACCAAGAGACCCAGTACTTC. Translated: CASTTAVKYQETQYF.

By share of the sample, this clonotype is large (0.1 to 1%). The chain employs TRBV29-1 and TRBJ2-7, with D tentatively TRBD1 (6 bases). Germline V CDR1 and CDR2: SQVTM, ANQGSEA. The V end was cut by 7 bases, the J end by 0 bases, with 13 bases between. This CDR3 contains 13 residues. The CDR3 reads CSAIQGNSYEQYF. CDR3 sequence (DNA): TGCAGCGCGATACAGGGTAACTCCTACGAGCAGTACTTC.

This clonotype was seen only a few times. CDR3 amino acids: CASSPWTSGAYEQYF. CDR3 in DNA: TGTGCCAGCTCACCATGGACTAGCGGGGCCTACGAGCAGTACTTC. The rearrangement links TRBV18 to TRBJ2-7; 12 bases agree with TRBD2. The ends lost 2 bases at V and 2 bases at J; junction bases unmatched: 1. The CDR3 loop spans 15 amino acids. Germline CDR1 reads KGHSH; CDR2 reads LQKENI.

The rearrangement links TRBV7-2 to TRBJ2-1, with 7 bases aligning to TRBD1. Germline values: CDR1 SGHTA, CDR2 FQGNSA. J gave up 10 bases and V 2 bases, and 8 bases lay outside the gene matches. CDR3 size: 14 residues. The CDR3 loop is CASSLISAGGEQFF. The CDR3 DNA sequence: TGTGCCAGCAGCTTAATTTCCGCAGGGGGAGAGCAGTTCTTC.